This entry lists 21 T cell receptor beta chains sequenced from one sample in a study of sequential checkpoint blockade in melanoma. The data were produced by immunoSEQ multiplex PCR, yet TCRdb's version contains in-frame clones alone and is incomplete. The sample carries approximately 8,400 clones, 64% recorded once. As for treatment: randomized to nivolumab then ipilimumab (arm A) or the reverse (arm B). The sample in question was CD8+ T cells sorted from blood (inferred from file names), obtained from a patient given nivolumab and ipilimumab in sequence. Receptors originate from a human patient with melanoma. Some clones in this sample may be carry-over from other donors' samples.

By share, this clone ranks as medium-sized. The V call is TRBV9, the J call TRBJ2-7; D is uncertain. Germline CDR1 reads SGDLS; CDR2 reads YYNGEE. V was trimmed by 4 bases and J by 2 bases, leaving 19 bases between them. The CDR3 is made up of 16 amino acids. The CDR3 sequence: CASSPLLGSLTYEQYF. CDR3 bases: TGTGCCAGCAGCCCCCTTCTAGGTTCTTTGACCTACGAGCAGTACTTC. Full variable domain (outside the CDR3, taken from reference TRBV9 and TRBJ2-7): DSGVTQTPKHLITATGQRVTLRCSPRSGDLSVYWYQQSLDQGLQFLIQYYNGEERAKGNILERFSAQQFPDLHSELNLSSLELGDSALYFCASSPLLGSLTYEQYFGPGTRLTVT.

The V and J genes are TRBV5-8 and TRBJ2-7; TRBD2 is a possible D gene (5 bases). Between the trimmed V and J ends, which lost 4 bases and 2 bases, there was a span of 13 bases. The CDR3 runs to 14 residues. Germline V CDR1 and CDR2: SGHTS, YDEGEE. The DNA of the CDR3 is TGTGCCAGCAGCCGGGGTGTATCCGCCTACGAGCAGTACTTC. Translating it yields CASSRGVSAYEQYF.

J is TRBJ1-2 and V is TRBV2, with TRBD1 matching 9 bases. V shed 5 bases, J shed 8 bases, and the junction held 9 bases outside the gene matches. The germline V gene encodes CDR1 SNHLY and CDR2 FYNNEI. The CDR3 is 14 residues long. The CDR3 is CASSHRDRVDGYTF. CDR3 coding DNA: TGTGCCAGCAGTCACCGGGACAGGGTAGACGGCTACACCTTC.

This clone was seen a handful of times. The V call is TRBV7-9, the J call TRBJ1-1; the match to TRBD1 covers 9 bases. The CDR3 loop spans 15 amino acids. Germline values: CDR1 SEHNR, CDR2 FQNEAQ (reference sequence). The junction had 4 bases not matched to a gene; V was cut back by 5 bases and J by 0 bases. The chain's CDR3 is CASSLGTGMNTEAFF. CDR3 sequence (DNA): TGTGCCAGCAGCCTCGGGACAGGGATGAACACTGAAGCTTTCTTT.

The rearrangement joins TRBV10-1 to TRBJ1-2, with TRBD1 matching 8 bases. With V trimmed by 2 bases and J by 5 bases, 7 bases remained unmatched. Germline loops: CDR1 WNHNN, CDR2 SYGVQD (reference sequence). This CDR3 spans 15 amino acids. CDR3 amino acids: CASSEPPRTGYGYTF. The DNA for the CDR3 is TGCGCCAGCAGTGAGCCTCCCCGGACAGGGTATGGCTACACCTTC.

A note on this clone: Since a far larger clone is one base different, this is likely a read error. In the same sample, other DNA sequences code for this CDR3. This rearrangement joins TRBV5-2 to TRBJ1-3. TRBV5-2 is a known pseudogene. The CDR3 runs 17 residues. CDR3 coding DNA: TGTGCCAGCAGCCAACGGTACGGAGGCAGGACTGGAAACACCATATATTTT. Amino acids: CASSQRYGGRTGNTIYF.

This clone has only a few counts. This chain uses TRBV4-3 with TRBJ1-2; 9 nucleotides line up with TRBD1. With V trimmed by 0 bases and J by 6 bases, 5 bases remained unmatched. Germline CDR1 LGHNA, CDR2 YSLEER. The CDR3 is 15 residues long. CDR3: CASSQEKGQGHGYTF. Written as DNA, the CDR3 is TGCGCCAGCAGCCAAGAGAAGGGACAGGGCCATGGCTACACCTTC.

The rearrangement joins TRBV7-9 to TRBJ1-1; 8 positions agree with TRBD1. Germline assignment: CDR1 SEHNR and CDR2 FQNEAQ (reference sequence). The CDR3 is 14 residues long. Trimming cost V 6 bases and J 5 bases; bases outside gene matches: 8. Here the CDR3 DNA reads TGTGCCAGCAGTCGTCAAGACAGGGGAACTGAAGCTTTCTTT. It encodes CASSRQDRGTEAFF. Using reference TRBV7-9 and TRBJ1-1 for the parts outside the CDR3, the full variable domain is DTGVSQNPRHKITKRGQNVTFRCDPISEHNRLYWYRQTLGQGPEFLTYFQNEAQLEKSRLLSDRFSAERPKGSFSTLEIQRTEQGDSAMYLCASSRQDRGTEAFFGQGTRLTVV.

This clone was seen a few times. In nucleotides, the CDR3 is TGCAGCGCCGGGGGGACAGGGGTAAATGGCTACACCTTC. Its translation is CSAGGTGVNGYTF. V gene TRBV29-1 combines with J gene TRBJ1-2; 10 bases map to TRBD1. This CDR3 is built from 13 residues. Germline V gives CDR1 SQVTM, CDR2 ANQGSEA. The ends lost 7 bases at V and 6 bases at J; junction bases unmatched: 8. Supplemented by reference TRBV29-1 and TRBJ1-2, the full variable domain reads SAVISQKPSRDICQRGTSLTIQCQVDSQVTMMFWYRQQPGQSLTLIATANQGSEATYESGFVIDKFPISRPNLTFSTLTVSNMSPEDSSIYLCSAGGTGVNGYTFGSGTRLTVV.

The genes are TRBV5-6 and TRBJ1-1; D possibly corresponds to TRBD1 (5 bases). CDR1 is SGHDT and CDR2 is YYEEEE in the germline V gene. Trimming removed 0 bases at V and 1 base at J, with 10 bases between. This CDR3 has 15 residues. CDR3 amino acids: CASSLDGGRNTEAFF. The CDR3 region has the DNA TGTGCCAGCAGCTTGGATGGGGGGAGGAACACTGAAGCTTTCTTT.

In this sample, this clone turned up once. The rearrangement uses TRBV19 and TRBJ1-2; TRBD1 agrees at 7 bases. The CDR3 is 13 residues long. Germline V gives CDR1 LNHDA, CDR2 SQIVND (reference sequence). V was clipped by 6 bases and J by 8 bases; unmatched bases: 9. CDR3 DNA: TGTGCCAGTAGACTGACAGGGAAGGAAGGCTACACCTTC. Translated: CASRLTGKEGYTF.

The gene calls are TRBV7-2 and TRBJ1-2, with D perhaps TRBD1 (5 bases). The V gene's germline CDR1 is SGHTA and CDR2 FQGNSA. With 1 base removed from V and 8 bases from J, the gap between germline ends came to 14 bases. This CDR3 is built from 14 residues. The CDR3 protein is CASSLGSSGVGYTF. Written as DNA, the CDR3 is TGTGCCAGCAGCTTAGGTTCATCGGGGGTAGGCTACACCTTC.

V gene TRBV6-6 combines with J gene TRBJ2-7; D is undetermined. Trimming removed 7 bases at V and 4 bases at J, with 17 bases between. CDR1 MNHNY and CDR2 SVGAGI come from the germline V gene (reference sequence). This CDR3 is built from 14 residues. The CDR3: CASKKKTMYYEQYF. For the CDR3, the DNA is TGTGCCAGCAAAAAGAAAACAATGTATTACGAGCAGTACTTC.

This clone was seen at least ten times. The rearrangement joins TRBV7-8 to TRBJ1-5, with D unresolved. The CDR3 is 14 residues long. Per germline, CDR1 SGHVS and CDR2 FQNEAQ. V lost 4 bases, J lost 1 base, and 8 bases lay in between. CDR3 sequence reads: CASSSQASNQPQHF. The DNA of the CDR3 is TGTGCCAGCAGCTCGCAAGCAAGCAATCAGCCCCAGCATTTT.

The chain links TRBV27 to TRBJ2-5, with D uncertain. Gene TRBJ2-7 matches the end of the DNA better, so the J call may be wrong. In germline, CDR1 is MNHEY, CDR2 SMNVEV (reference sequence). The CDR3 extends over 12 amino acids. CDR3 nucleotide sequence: TGTGCCAGCTGGTCGAGCTCCTACGAGCAGTACTTC. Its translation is CASWSSSYEQYF.

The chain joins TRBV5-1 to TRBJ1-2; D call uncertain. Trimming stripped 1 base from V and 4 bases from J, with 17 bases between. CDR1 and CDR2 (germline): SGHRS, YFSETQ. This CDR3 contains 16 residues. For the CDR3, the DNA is TGCGCCAGCAGCTTGATATCCGGAAGGAGAAGCTATGGCTACACCTTC. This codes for CASSLISGRRSYGYTF.

Here the CDR3 reads CASRELAGGIYEQYF. The CDR3 DNA reads TGCGCCAGCAGGGAGCTAGCGGGGGGTATCTACGAGCAGTACTTC. V and J are TRBV5-1 and TRBJ2-7; the match to TRBD2 covers 11 bases. V was pared by 5 bases and J by 3 bases, with 7 bases of the junction left unmatched. The CDR3 is 15 residues long. Germline assignment: CDR1 SGHRS and CDR2 YFSETQ.

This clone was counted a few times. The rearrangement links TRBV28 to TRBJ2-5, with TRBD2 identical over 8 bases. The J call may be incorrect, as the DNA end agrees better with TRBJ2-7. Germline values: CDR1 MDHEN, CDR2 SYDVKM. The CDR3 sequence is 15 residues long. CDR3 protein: CASRRTAGESYEQYF. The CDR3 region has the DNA TGTGCCAGCAGAAGAACAGCGGGGGAGTCCTACGAGCAGTACTTC.

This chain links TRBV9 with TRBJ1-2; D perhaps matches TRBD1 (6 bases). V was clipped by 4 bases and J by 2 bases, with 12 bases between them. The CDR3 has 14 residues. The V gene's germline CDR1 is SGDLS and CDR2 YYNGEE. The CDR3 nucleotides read TGTGCCAGCAGCTTACTTACAGGGAACTATGGCTACACCTTC. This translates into CASSLLTGNYGYTF. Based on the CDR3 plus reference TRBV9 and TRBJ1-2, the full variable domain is DSGVTQTPKHLITATGQRVTLRCSPRSGDLSVYWYQQSLDQGLQFLIQYYNGEERAKGNILERFSAQQFPDLHSELNLSSLELGDSALYFCASSLLTGNYGYTFGSGTRLTVV.

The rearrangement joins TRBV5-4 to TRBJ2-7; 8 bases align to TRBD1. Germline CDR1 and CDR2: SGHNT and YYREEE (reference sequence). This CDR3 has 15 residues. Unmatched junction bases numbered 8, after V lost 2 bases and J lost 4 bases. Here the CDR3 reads CASSLFSGGTYEQYF. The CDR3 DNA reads TGTGCCAGCAGCTTATTTTCAGGGGGCACATACGAGCAGTACTTC.

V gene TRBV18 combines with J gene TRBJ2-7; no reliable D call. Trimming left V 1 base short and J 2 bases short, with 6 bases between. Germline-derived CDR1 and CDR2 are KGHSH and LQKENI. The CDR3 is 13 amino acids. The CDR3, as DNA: TGTGCCAGCTCACCACAGCTCCCCTACGAGCAGTACTTC. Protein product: CASSPQLPYEQYF.